These 29 T cell receptor beta chains share one sample of origin, sequenced in a study of OX40 agonist ivuxolimab in advanced cancers. Libraries were prepared by immunoSEQ multiplex PCR; TCRdb keeps only in-frame clonotypes and omits some of them. The repertoire holds approximately 13,000 clones, about 80% seen once, with roughly 15% in the top ten. Sequences were derived from CD4+ or CD8+ T cells sorted from blood, sampled in a trial of the OX40 agonist ivuxolimab. The origin of the receptors is an adult with an advanced solid tumor such as melanoma, head and neck, liver or kidney cancer.

Comments on this clone: The junction shows a germline mismatch at one end, possibly a read error. The rearrangement uses TRBV19 and TRBJ2-2; D assignment may be TRBD1 or TRBD2 (5 bases each). CDR3 size: 15 residues. Germline V gene sequence: CDR1 LNHDA, CDR2 SQIVND (reference sequence). CDR3 region: CASTGTGHQHRGAVF. The DNA of the CDR3 is TGTGCCAGTACAGGGACGGGCCACCAACACCGGGGAGCTGTTTTT.

This chain uses TRBV2 with TRBJ2-7; D tentatively fits TRBD1 or TRBD2 (5 bases each). Germline CDR1 is SNHLY and CDR2 is FYNNEI. The CDR3 has 14 residues. Deletions cut 7 bases from V and 2 bases from J, with 15 bases between. CDR3 loop: CASMGWDRTYEQYF. As DNA, the CDR3 is TGTGCCAGCATGGGGTGGGACCGCACCTACGAGCAGTACTTC.

The CDR3 DNA is TGCGCCAGCAGGTACACCGGGGAGCTGTTTTTT. It codes for CASRYTGELFF. The chain uses TRBV5-1 and TRBJ2-2; D is ambiguous. From germline, CDR1 is SGHRS and CDR2 YFSETQ. The CDR3 is 11 amino acids. V gave up 5 bases and J gave up 3 bases, with 2 bases separating them.

The chain employs TRBV5-1 and TRBJ1-2; D gene unclear. The V end was cut by 0 bases, the J end by 2 bases, with 11 bases between. CDR3 length equals 15 residues. The germline CDR1 and CDR2 sequences are SGHRS and YFSETQ. In DNA form, the CDR3 reads TGCGCCAGCAGCTTGGTGGCAGGTGTCAACTATGGCTACACCTTC. Protein product: CASSLVAGVNYGYTF.

The chain uses TRBV5-4 and TRBJ2-7; 8 nucleotides agree with TRBD1. The V gene's germline CDR1 is SGHNT and CDR2 YYREEE (reference sequence). V shed 4 bases and J 2 bases; nucleotides not matched to a gene: 11. This CDR3 region has 16 residues. CDR3 amino acids: CASSTPGQGLPYEQYF. Written as DNA, the CDR3 is TGTGCCAGCAGCACGCCCGGACAGGGCCTCCCCTACGAGCAGTACTTC.

The V and J genes are TRBV27 and TRBJ2-5; unclear D gene. The CDR3 spans 14 residues. The germline V gene has CDR1 MNHEY and CDR2 SMNVEV (reference sequence). The germline V and J ends were trimmed by 6 bases and 1 base, with 12 bases remaining between them. The CDR3 DNA sequence: TGTGCCAGCAGACCCTCCAGACTCCAAGAGACCCAGTACTTC. It specifies CASRPSRLQETQYF.

The chain is built from TRBV27 and TRBJ2-1; the match to TRBD2 covers 9 bases. From germline, CDR1 is MNHEY and CDR2 SMNVEV (reference sequence). The CDR3 is 15 residues long. The J segment lost 9 bases and the V segment lost 5 bases, leaving 11 bases of the junction unmatched. The CDR3 nucleotides are TGTGCCAGCAGTCCAGGCATAGCGGGAGTGCGTGAGCAGTTCTTC. This sequence encodes CASSPGIAGVREQFF.

The chain employs TRBV2 and TRBJ2-2; D may be TRBD1 (5 bases). Trimming stripped 8 bases from V and 0 bases from J, with 7 bases between. Germline V CDR1 and CDR2: SNHLY, FYNNEI. This CDR3 has 13 amino acids. CDR3 protein: CASGASNTGELFF. CDR3 DNA sequence: TGTGCCAGCGGGGCTTCGAACACCGGGGAGCTGTTTTTT.

The chain is built from TRBV5-1 and TRBJ2-1, with D possibly TRBD2 on 6 matching bases. V lost 4 bases and J lost 9, with 14 bases in between. This CDR3 comprises 13 residues. Per the germline V gene, CDR1 is SGHRS and CDR2 is YFSETQ. The CDR3, as DNA: TGCGCCAGCAGCCAGGGACTGACCTCTGAGCAGTTCTTC. The encoded protein is CASSQGLTSEQFF.

This chain connects TRBV10-2 to TRBJ2-5, with 9 bases fitting TRBD2. The CDR3 has 14 amino acids. Trimming removed 8 bases from V and 5 bases from J; junction bases left unmatched: 9. CDR1 is WSHSY, CDR2 SAAADI, per germline. CDR3: CASGRGGQAETQYF. CDR3 DNA: TGCGCCAGCGGGCGGGGGGGCCAGGCGGAGACCCAGTACTTC.

This clone is a singleton in its sample. J is TRBJ1-2 and V is TRBV14; tentative D call: TRBD1 (6 bases). The V gene lost 2 bases and the J gene lost 2 bases, with 9 bases spanning the gap. The CDR3 loop spans 14 amino acids. The germline V gene encodes CDR1 SGHDN and CDR2 FVKESK. The CDR3 DNA sequence: TGTGCCAGCAGCCAAACCGGACAGAACTATGGCTACACCTTC. It translates to CASSQTGQNYGYTF.

The chain links TRBV27 to TRBJ2-2, with D unclear. Germline V gene lookup returns CDR1 MNHEY and CDR2 SMNVEV (reference sequence). The CDR3 covers 14 residues. Between the trimmed V and J ends, which lost 3 bases and 2 bases, there was a span of 7 bases. The chain's CDR3 is CASSFTVNTGELFF. In nucleotides, the CDR3 is TGTGCCAGCAGTTTCACAGTAAACACCGGGGAGCTGTTTTTT.

This CDR3 reads CASRGVVDYGYTF. CDR3 DNA sequence: TGTGCCAGCAGGGGTGTGGTCGACTATGGCTACACCTTC. The chain has TRBV11-3 and TRBJ1-2, with D unresolved. The V gene lost 6 bases and the J gene lost 3 bases, with 11 bases spanning the gap. Germline-derived CDR1 and CDR2 are SGHNT and YENEEA. This CDR3 comprises 13 residues.

CDR3 amino acids: CASSSSAGETGTYNEQFF. CDR3 DNA: TGTGCCAGCAGCTCCTCGGCGGGTGAGACAGGGACCTACAATGAGCAGTTCTTC. V usage is TRBV7-2 and J usage is TRBJ2-1; 7 bases fit TRBD1. V gave up 4 bases and J gave up 2 bases; unmatched junction bases: 14. This CDR3 comprises 18 residues. In germline, CDR1 is SGHTA, CDR2 FQGNSA.

The chain uses TRBV29-1 and TRBJ1-2; 8 bases align to TRBD1. Looked up from germline, CDR1 is SQVTM and CDR2 is ANQGSEA. The CDR3 runs to 12 residues. The ends lost 5 bases at V and 5 bases at J; junction bases unmatched: 4. CDR3 nucleotide sequence: TGCAGCGTTTACAGGGGGATTTATGGCTACACCTTC. Amino acid sequence: CSVYRGIYGYTF.

The V call is TRBV7-3, the J call TRBJ1-1; 8 nucleotides agree with TRBD1. The CDR3 consists of 13 residues. Germline-derived CDR1 and CDR2 are SGHTA and FQGTGA. V lost 5 bases to trimming and J lost 4 bases; unmatched junction nucleotides: 3. The CDR3 loop reads CASSGQGGTEAFF. The CDR3 coding sequence is TGTGCCAGCAGCGGACAGGGCGGCACTGAAGCTTTCTTT.

The chain combines TRBV27 with TRBJ1-1, with D unclear. This CDR3 is built from 13 residues. Germline V gene lookup returns CDR1 MNHEY and CDR2 SMNVEV (reference sequence). V was cut by 0 bases and J by 1 base, with 3 bases left in between. In nucleotides, the CDR3 is TGTGCCAGCAGTTTATCGAGGAACACTGAAGCTTTCTTT. Translation gives CASSLSRNTEAFF.

The chain joins TRBV9 to TRBJ2-1; TRBD2 matches 11 bases. The CDR3 is made up of 13 amino acids. With V trimmed by 6 bases and J by 8 bases, 4 bases remained unmatched. Germline V gene sequence: CDR1 SGDLS, CDR2 YYNGEE. CDR3 protein: CASKGLAEHEQFF. The CDR3 DNA sequence: TGTGCCAGCAAGGGACTAGCGGAGCATGAGCAGTTCTTC.

J is TRBJ1-5 and V is TRBV27, with D possibly being TRBD1 (6 bases). The germline CDR1 and CDR2 sequences are MNHEY and SMNVEV (reference sequence). The CDR3 totals 14 residues. Trimming took 0 bases from V and 5 from J, leaving 8 bases between them. CDR3 region: CASSLSGGHQPQHF. CDR3 DNA: TGTGCCAGCAGTTTATCCGGGGGCCATCAGCCCCAGCATTTT.

This rearrangement joins TRBV5-1 to TRBJ1-2; TRBD1 might be the D (5 bases). Germline CDR1 and CDR2: SGHRS and YFSETQ. Trimming cost V 0 bases and J 4 bases, with 16 bases left between them. The CDR3 contains 16 residues. CDR3 residues: CASSLVVEAGGYGYTF. The CDR3 nucleotides are TGCGCCAGCAGCTTGGTGGTAGAGGCGGGGGGCTATGGCTACACCTTC.

The chain uses TRBV7-9 and TRBJ2-7; no definite D call. Germline assignment: CDR1 SEHNR and CDR2 FQNEAQ (reference sequence). The V and J ends lost 1 base and 4 bases respectively, with 8 bases between them. CDR3 size: 13 residues. CDR3 in amino acids: CASSLGKGYEQYF. The CDR3 DNA is TGTGCCAGCAGCTTAGGCAAGGGATACGAGCAGTACTTC.

This chain joins TRBV7-3 and TRBJ2-5; 12 bases match TRBD2. J lost 9 bases, V lost 5 bases, and 10 bases had no gene match. Germline V gene lookup returns CDR1 SGHTA and CDR2 FQGTGA. The CDR3 runs 15 residues. CDR3 in DNA: TGTGCCAGCAGCCCCGAAGGACTAGCGGGGTACCCCCAGTACTTC. It encodes CASSPEGLAGYPQYF.

The CDR3 bases are TGTGCCAGCAGCGCCCCCGGGACGGCGAGCACAGATACGCAGTATTTT. Protein product: CASSAPGTASTDTQYF. V and J are TRBV7-9 and TRBJ2-3, with D perhaps given as TRBD1 or TRBD2 (5 bases each). Germline V gene sequence: CDR1 SEHNR, CDR2 FQNEAQ (reference sequence). The V end lost 5 bases, the J end lost 0 bases, and 15 bases lay between the germline ends. The CDR3 is 16 residues long.

V gene TRBV7-3 combines with J gene TRBJ2-1, with TRBD2 matching 10 bases. V shed 5 bases, J shed 4 bases, and the junction held 17 bases outside the gene matches. The CDR3 has 19 amino acids. Per the germline V gene, CDR1 is SGHTA and CDR2 is FQGTGA. The CDR3 nucleotides are TGTGCCAGCAGCCTCAAGCCAGCTTTAGCGGGGGGCCTATACAATGAGCAGTTCTTC. Its protein product is CASSLKPALAGGLYNEQFF.

The chain has TRBV5-4 and TRBJ2-7, with D possibly being TRBD2 (6 bases). V shed 9 bases and J shed 6 bases, with 19 bases lying between them. CDR1 is SGHNT, CDR2 YYREEE, per germline (reference sequence). This CDR3 comprises 13 residues. This chain's CDR3 is CATARRGTSEQYF. Written as DNA, the CDR3 is TGTGCCACCGCCAGGAGGGGTACTTCCGAGCAGTACTTC.

The chain uses TRBV7-9 and TRBJ2-2; D is undetermined. The germline V gene encodes CDR1 SEHNR and CDR2 FQNEAQ (reference sequence). Deletions cut 5 bases from V and 0 bases from J, with 13 bases between. This CDR3 is built from 16 residues. In DNA, the CDR3 is TGTGCCAGCAGCGGCCCGGACGGAGCGAACACCGGGGAGCTGTTTTTT. Translation: CASSGPDGANTGELFF.

This chain connects TRBV6-1 to TRBJ2-7; TRBD2 aligns across 10 bases. CDR1 is MNHNS, CDR2 SASEGT, per germline. The J segment lost 0 bases and the V segment lost 4 bases, leaving 6 bases of the junction unmatched. The CDR3 extends over 16 amino acids. CDR3 sequence reads: CASSVLAGEYSYEQYF. DNA for the CDR3: TGTGCCAGCAGTGTCCTAGCGGGGGAATACTCCTACGAGCAGTACTTC.

This chain joins TRBV2 and TRBJ2-3; TRBD2 matches 12 bases. J gave up 5 bases and V 8 bases, and 14 bases lay outside the gene matches. The CDR3 is 17 residues long. Germline V CDR1 and CDR2: SNHLY, FYNNEI. The chain's CDR3 is CASFQPLAGGPRDTQYF. The CDR3, as DNA: TGTGCCAGCTTTCAACCCCTAGCGGGAGGGCCAAGAGATACGCAGTATTTT.

The chain combines TRBV6-5 with TRBJ2-7, with a possible D match to TRBD2 (5 bases). Between the trimmed V and J ends, which lost 1 base and 5 bases, there was a span of 12 bases. Looked up from germline, CDR1 is MNHEY and CDR2 is SVGAGI. CDR3 length: 14 amino acids. The CDR3 DNA reads TGTGCCAGCAGTTACTTAAGTTCCGGGGACGAGCAGTACTTC. As protein: CASSYLSSGDEQYF.